This entry features one T cell receptor (beta chain) sequence. Germline V CDR1 and CDR2: SGHRS, YFSETQ. Trimming removed 1 base from V and 0 bases from J, with 5 bases in between. This CDR3 comprises 15 residues. Only in-frame clones appear in the TCRdb table, and some are missing; sequencing was by immunoSEQ multiplex PCR. The sample consists of around 40,000 clones, about nine tenths of them appearing once. This sample was taken from a study of blood T cell repertoires in COVID-19. Sequencing input: peripheral blood. The sequence derives from a man in his sixties with active COVID-19. The rearrangement joins TRBV5-1 to TRBJ1-6, with no clear D. CDR3 sequence (DNA): TGCGCCAGCAGCTTGACAGACTCCTATAATTCACCCCTCCACTTT. It yields the protein CASSLTDSYNSPLHF. Full variable domain (outside the CDR3, taken from reference TRBV5-1 and TRBJ1-6): KAGVTQTPRYLIKTRGQQVTLSCSPISGHRSVSWYQQTPGQGLQFLFEYFSETQRNKGNFPGRFSGRQFSNSRSEMNVSTLELGDSALYLCASSLTDSYNSPLHFGNGTRLTVT.